This passage covers 6 T cell receptor beta chains from one sample sequenced in a study of blood T cell repertoires in COVID-19. The protocol was immunoSEQ multiplex PCR, while the TCRdb copy is restricted to in-frame clones and leaves out a portion. This sample has 100,000 to 150,000 clones; roughly four fifths occur once, and the top ten carry around 4.1%. Sequencing was performed on peripheral blood. The origin of the receptors is a woman in her forties or fifties with acute or convalescent COVID-19.

The V gene is TRBV30, the J gene TRBJ1-2; 7 nucleotides align to TRBD1. V lost 1 base, J lost 7 bases, and 6 bases stayed unmatched. Per the germline V gene, CDR1 is GTSNPN and CDR2 is SVGIG (reference sequence). The CDR3 is 13 residues long. The DNA of the CDR3 is TGTGCCTGGAGTGCATCAGGGGGATTTGGCTACACCTTC. Amino acid sequence: CAWSASGGFGYTF.

The chain combines TRBV10-2 with TRBJ2-1, with D perhaps TRBD2 (6 bases). V lost 3 bases and J 5 bases, leaving 11 bases between the germline ends. From germline, CDR1 is WSHSY and CDR2 SAAADI. The length of the CDR3 is 14 residues. The CDR3 reads CASSEPSVNNEQFF. CDR3 bases: TGCGCCAGCAGTGAACCTAGCGTCAACAATGAGCAGTTCTTC.

The rearrangement joins TRBV18 to TRBJ2-1, with 7 bases aligning to TRBD1. The CDR3 spans 13 residues. V gave up 1 base and J gave up 9 bases; unmatched junction bases: 3. Germline-derived CDR1 and CDR2 are KGHSH and LQKENI. The CDR3 loop reads CASSPQGAGEQFF. For the CDR3, the DNA is TGTGCCAGCTCACCACAGGGGGCTGGTGAGCAGTTCTTC. The variable domain in full, with the rest retrieved from reference TRBV18 and TRBJ2-1, is NAGVMQNPRHLVRRRGQEARLRCSPMKGHSHVYWYRQLPEEGLKFMVYLQKENIIDESGMPKERFSAEFPKEGPSILRIQQVVRGDSAAYFCASSPQGAGEQFFGPGTRLTVL.

The gene calls are TRBV19 and TRBJ1-5; D gene ambiguous. The CDR3 sequence is 15 residues long. Per germline, CDR1 LNHDA and CDR2 SQIVND (reference sequence). Trimming took 2 bases from V and 5 from J, leaving 13 bases between them. The DNA for the CDR3 is TGTGCCAGTAGTATACGGTGGCAGGCTCATCAGCCCCAGCATTTT. Its translation is CASSIRWQAHQPQHF.

The CDR3 nucleotides are TGCGCCAGCAGCTTGGCAGGGGCCGGGGCTGAAAAACTGTTTTTT. The encoded protein is CASSLAGAGAEKLFF. The rearrangement joins TRBV5-1 to TRBJ1-4; a possible D gene is TRBD1 (6 bases). Trimming left V 0 bases short and J 7 bases short, with 13 bases between. Germline V lookup: CDR1 SGHRS, CDR2 YFSETQ. CDR3 length: 15 residues. Full variable domain (outside the CDR3, taken from reference TRBV5-1 and TRBJ1-4): KAGVTQTPRYLIKTRGQQVTLSCSPISGHRSVSWYQQTPGQGLQFLFEYFSETQRNKGNFPGRFSGRQFSNSRSEMNVSTLELGDSALYLCASSLAGAGAEKLFFGSGTQLSVL.

The J gene is TRBJ2-7, the V gene TRBV23-1, with 10 bases identical to TRBD1. TRBV23-1 carries the ORF label, with uncertain function. This CDR3 has 17 amino acids. Unmatched junction bases numbered 12, after V lost 5 bases and J lost 2 bases. CDR3 loop: CASSNSSPGQGTYEQYF. The CDR3 coding sequence is TGCGCCAGCAGTAACAGTTCACCGGGACAGGGGACCTACGAGCAGTACTTC.